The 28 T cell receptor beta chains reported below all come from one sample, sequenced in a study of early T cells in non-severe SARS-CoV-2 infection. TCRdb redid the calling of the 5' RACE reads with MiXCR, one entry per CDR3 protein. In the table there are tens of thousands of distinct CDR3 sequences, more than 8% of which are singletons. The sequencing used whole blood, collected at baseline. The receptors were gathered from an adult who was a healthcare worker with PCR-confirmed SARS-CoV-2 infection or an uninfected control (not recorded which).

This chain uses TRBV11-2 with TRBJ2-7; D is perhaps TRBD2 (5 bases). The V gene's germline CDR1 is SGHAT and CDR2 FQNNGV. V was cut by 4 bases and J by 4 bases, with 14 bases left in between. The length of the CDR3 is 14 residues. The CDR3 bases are TGTGCCAGCAGCTCGGCCAGCGGAGTTTACGAGCAGTACTTC. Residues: CASSSASGVYEQYF.

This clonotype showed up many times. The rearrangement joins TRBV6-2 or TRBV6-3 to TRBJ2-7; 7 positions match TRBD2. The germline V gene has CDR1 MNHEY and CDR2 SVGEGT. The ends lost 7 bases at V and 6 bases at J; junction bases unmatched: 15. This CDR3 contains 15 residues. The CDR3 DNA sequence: TGTGCCAGCAACGACCGGCGGGAGATCTTTCTCGAGCAGTACTTC. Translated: CASNDRREIFLEQYF.

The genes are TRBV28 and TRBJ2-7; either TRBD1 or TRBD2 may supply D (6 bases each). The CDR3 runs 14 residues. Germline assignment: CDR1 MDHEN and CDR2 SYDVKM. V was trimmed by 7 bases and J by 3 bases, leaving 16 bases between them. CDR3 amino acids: CASIQGGQVYEQYF. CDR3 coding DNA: TGTGCCAGCATCCAAGGGGGGCAGGTCTACGAGCAGTACTTC.

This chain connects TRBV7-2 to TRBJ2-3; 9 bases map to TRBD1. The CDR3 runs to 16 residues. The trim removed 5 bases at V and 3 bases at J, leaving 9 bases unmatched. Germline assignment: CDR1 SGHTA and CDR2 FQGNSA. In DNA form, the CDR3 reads TGTGCCAGCAGCCCTCGTAACAGGGGGCGTACAGATACGCAGTATTTT. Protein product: CASSPRNRGRTDTQYF.

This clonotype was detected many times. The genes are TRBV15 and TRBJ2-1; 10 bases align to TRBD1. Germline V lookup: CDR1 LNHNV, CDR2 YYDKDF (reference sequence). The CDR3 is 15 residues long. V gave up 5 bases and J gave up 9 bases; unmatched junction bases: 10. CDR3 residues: CATSGPGQGRLEQFF. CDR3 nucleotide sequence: TGTGCCACCAGCGGGCCGGGACAGGGGAGGCTTGAGCAGTTCTTC.

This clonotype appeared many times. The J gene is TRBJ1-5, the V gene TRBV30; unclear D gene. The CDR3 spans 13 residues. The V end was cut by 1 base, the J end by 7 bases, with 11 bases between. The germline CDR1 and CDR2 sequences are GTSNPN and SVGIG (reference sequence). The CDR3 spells CAWSAAGGQPQHF. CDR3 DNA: TGTGCCTGGAGTGCCGCAGGCGGACAGCCCCAGCATTTT. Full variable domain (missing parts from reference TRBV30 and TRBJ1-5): SQTIHQWPATLVQPVGSPLSLECTVEGTSNPNLYWYRQAAGRGLQLLFYSVGIGQISSEVPQNLSASRPQDRQFILSSKKLLLSDSGFYLCAWSAAGGQPQHFGDGTRLSIL.

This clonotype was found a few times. The CDR3 sequence is CASSLTQGANQPQHF. DNA for the CDR3: TGTGCCAGCAGTTTAACACAGGGCGCCAATCAGCCCCAGCATTTT. This chain uses TRBV28 with TRBJ1-5; perhaps TRBD1 as D (6 bases). Germline V gene sequence: CDR1 MDHEN, CDR2 SYDVKM. Trimming left V 2 bases short and J 3 bases short, with 11 bases between. This CDR3 is 15 amino acids long.

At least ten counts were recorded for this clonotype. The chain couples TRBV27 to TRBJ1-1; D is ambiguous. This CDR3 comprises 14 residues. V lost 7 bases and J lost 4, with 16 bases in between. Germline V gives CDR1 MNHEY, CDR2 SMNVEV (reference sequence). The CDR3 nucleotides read TGTGCCAGCAAACTTAGCGGCGATGGCACTGAAGCTTTCTTT. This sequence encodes CASKLSGDGTEAFF.

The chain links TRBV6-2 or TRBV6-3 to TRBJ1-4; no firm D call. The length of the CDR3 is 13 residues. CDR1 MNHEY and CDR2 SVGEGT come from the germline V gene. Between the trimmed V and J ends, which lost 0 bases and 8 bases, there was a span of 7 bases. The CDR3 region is CASSYSSNEKLFF. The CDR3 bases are TGTGCCAGCAGTTACTCATCGAACGAAAAACTGTTTTTT.

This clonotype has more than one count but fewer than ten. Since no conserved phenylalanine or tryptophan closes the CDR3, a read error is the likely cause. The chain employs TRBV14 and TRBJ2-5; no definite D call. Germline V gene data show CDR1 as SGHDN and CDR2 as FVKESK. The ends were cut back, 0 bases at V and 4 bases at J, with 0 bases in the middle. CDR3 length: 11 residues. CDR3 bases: TGTGCCAGCAGCCAAGAAGAGACCCAGTACTTG. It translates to CASSQEETQYL.

Here the CDR3 DNA reads TGTGCCAGCAGCTTAGGGACTAGCGGGAGGTACTCCTACGAGCAGTACTTC. Amino acids: CASSLGTSGRYSYEQYF. This chain uses TRBV7-8 with TRBJ2-7; 14 bases agree with TRBD2. The J segment lost 0 bases and the V segment lost 1 base, leaving 2 bases of the junction unmatched. This CDR3 contains 17 residues. Germline V gene data show CDR1 as SGHVS and CDR2 as FQNEAQ. Together with reference TRBV7-8 and TRBJ2-7, the CDR3 gives the full variable domain: GAGVSQSPRYKVAKRGQDVALRCDPISGHVSLFWYQQALGQGPEFLTYFQNEAQLDKSGLPSDRFFAERPEGSVSTLKIQRTQQEDSAVYLCASSLGTSGRYSYEQYFGPGTRLTVT.

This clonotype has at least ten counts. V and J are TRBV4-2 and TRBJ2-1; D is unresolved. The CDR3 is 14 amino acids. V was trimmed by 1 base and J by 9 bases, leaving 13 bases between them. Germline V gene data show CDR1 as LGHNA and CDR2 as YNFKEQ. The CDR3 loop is CASSQGFTTGEQFF. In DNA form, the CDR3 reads TGTGCCAGCAGCCAAGGTTTCACCACGGGTGAGCAGTTCTTC.

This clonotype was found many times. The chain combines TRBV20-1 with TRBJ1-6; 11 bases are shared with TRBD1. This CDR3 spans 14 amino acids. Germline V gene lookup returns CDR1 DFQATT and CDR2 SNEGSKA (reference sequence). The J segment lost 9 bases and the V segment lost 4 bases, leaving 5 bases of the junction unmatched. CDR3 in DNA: TGCAGTGCTACCCGGACAGGGGGCGCTTCACCCCTCCACTTT. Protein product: CSATRTGGASPLHF.

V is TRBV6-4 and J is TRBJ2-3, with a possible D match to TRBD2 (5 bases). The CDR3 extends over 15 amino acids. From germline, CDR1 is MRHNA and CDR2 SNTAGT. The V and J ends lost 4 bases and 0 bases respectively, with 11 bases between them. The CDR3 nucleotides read TGTGCCAGCAGTGGGGGAGTTTTGAGCACAGATACGCAGTATTTT. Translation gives CASSGGVLSTDTQYF.

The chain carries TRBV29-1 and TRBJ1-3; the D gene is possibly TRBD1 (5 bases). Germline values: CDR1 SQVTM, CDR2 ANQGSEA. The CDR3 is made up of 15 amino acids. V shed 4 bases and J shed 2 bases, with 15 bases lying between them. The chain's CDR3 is CSVVGRGLAGNTIYF. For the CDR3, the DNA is TGCAGCGTTGTGGGACGGGGCCTGGCTGGAAACACCATATATTTT.

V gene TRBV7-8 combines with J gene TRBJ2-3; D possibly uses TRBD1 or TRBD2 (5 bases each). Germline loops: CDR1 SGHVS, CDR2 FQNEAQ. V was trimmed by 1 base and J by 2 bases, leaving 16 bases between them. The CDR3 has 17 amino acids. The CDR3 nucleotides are TGTGCCAGCAGCTTAGGACGATGGGACCGATACACAGATACGCAGTATTTT. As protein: CASSLGRWDRYTDTQYF.

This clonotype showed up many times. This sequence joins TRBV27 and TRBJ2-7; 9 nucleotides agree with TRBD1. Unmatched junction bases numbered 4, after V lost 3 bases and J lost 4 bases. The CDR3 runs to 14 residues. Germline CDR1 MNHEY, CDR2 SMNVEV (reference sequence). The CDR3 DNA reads TGTGCCAGCAGTTTCACAGGGGGCTTTTACGAGCAGTACTTC. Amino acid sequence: CASSFTGGFYEQYF.

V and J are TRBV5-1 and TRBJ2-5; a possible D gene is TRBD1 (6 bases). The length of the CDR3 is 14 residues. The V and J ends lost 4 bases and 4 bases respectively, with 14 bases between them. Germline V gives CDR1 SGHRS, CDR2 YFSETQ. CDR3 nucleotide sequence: TGCGCCAGCAGCGTATCAACAGGGACAGAGACCCAGTACTTC. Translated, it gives CASSVSTGTETQYF.

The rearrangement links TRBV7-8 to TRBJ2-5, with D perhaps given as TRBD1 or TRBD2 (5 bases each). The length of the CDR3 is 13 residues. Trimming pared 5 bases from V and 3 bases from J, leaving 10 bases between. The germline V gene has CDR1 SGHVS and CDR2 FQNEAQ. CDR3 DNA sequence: TGTGCCAGCAGCAGGGGAGCTAAAGAGACCCAGTACTTC. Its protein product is CASSRGAKETQYF.

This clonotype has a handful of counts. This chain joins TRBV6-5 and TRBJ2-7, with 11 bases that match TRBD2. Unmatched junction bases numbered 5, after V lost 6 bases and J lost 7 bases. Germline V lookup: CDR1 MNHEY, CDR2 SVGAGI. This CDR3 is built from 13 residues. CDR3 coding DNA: TGTGCCAGCAGAAAGACTAGCGGGAATGAGCAGTACTTC. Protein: CASRKTSGNEQYF.

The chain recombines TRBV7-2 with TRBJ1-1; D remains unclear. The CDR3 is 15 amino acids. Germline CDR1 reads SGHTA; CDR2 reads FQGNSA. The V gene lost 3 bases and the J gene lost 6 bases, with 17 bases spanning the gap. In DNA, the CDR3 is TGTGCCAGCAGCTTGGTTGTCGGCGCCAGGCCTGAAGCTTTCTTT. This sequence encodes CASSLVVGARPEAFF.

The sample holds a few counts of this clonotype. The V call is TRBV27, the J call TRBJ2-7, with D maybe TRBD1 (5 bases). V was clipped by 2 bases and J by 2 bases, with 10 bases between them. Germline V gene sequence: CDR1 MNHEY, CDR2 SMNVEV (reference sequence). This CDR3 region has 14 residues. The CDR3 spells CASSLVADTYEQYF. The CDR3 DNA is TGTGCCAGCAGTTTAGTCGCGGACACCTACGAGCAGTACTTC.

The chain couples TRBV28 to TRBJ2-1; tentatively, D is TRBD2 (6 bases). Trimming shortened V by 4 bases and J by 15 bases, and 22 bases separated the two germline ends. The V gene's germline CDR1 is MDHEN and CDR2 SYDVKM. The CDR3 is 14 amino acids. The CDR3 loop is CASSSSTMRDRRFF. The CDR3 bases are TGTGCCAGCAGTTCTTCTACGATGCGGGACCGGCGGTTCTTC.

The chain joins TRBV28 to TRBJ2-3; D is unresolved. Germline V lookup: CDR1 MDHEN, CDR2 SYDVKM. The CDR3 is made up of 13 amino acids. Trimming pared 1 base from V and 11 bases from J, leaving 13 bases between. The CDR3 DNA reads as TGTGCCAGCAGTTTATCGATGGAAAGCTGGCAGTATTTT. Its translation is CASSLSMESWQYF.

The CDR3, as DNA: TGCGCCAGCAGCACCCGGACAGGGGATTACGAGCAGTACTTC. Amino acids: CASSTRTGDYEQYF. V gene TRBV4-3 combines with J gene TRBJ2-7; 9 bases are a match to TRBD1. CDR1 is LGHNA and CDR2 is YSLEER in the germline V gene. J gave up 4 bases and V 5 bases, and 6 bases lay outside the gene matches. The CDR3 covers 14 residues.

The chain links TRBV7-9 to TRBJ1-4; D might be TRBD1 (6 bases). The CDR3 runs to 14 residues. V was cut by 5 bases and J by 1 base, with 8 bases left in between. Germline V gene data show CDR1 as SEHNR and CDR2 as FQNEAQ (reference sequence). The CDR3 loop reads CASSIQGTNEKLFF. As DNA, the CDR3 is TGTGCCAGCAGCATACAGGGAACTAATGAAAAACTGTTTTTT.

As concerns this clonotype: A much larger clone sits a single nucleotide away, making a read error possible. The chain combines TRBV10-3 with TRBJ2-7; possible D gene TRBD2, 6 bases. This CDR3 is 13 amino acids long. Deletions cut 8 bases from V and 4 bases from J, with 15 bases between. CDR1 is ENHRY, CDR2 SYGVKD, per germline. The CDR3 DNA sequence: TGTGCCATCTGGGCGGGGACCGCTTACGAGCAGTACTTC. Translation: CAIWAGTAYEQYF.

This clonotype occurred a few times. CDR3 loop: CASSRGRDTDLYGYTF. CDR3 in DNA: TGTGCCAGTAGCCGCGGCAGGGACACGGACCTCTATGGCTACACCTTC. V usage is TRBV19 and J usage is TRBJ1-2; possibly TRBD1 for D (6 bases). The CDR3 consists of 16 residues. Germline CDR1 LNHDA, CDR2 SQIVND (reference sequence). V shed 6 bases and J shed 4 bases, with 21 bases lying between them.